The 4 T cell receptor beta chains in this list originate from one sample, sequenced in a study of blood T cell repertoires in COVID-19. Clones were sequenced by immunoSEQ multiplex PCR, and TCRdb holds only the in-frame ones, with some missing. The data contain around 150,000 clones, about 86% of them singletons. The sample comprised peripheral blood. The origin of the receptors is a man aged 70-80 years with acute or convalescent COVID-19.

The V and J genes are TRBV30 and TRBJ1-6, with 8 bases matching TRBD1. The CDR3 has 15 amino acids. With V trimmed by 4 bases and J by 2 bases, 4 bases remained unmatched. The germline V gene encodes CDR1 GTSNPN and CDR2 SVGIG (reference sequence). The CDR3 sequence: CAWTSGGAYNSPLHF. CDR3 in DNA: TGTGCCTGGACCTCAGGGGGCGCCTATAATTCACCCCTCCACTTT.

This clone was seen only a few times. The chain has TRBV7-2 and TRBJ1-1; D remains unclear. CDR1 is SGHTA, CDR2 FQGNSA, per germline. There are 14 residues in the CDR3. Between the trimmed V and J ends, which lost 2 bases and 1 base, there was a span of 8 bases. Here the CDR3 DNA reads TGTGCCAGCAGCTTACAATCAGGGAACACTGAAGCTTTCTTT. The encoded protein is CASSLQSGNTEAFF.

The rearrangement joins TRBV6-2 or TRBV6-3 to TRBJ2-7, with 9 bases identical to TRBD2. Germline V gene lookup returns CDR1 MNHEY and CDR2 SVGEGT. The CDR3 length is 15 residues. J lost 4 bases, V lost 4 bases, and 8 bases had no gene match. Here the CDR3 DNA reads TGTGCCAGCAGTTCCCCGGTTAGCGGGAGTTACGAGCAGTACTTC. It yields the protein CASSSPVSGSYEQYF.

This clone was picked up a small number of times. The rearrangement links TRBV6-6 to TRBJ1-1; tentative D call: TRBD1 (5 bases). V gave up 5 bases and J gave up 7 bases, with 14 bases separating them. There are 13 residues in the CDR3. The germline gives CDR1 MNHNY, CDR2 SVGAGI (reference sequence). The CDR3 coding sequence is TGTGCCAGCAGTAGCGGGGGAAAAGGTGAAGCTTTCTTT. Protein: CASSSGGKGEAFF.